Included here is one T cell receptor beta chain sequence, with context. Antigen unknown. Generated by immunoSEQ multiplex PCR, the TCRdb table keeps only in-frame clones and is missing some. The sample includes some 17,000 clones, around 70% seen only once; the top ten take about 10%. ViraFEST assay sequencing came after antigen-specific CD4+ T cells were expanded with viral peptide pools. It was after nine to eleven days of culture that CD4+ T cells were isolated. All study participants received two doses of BNT162b2 or mRNA-1273 vaccine. The vaccine recipients had no prior SARS-CoV-2 infection, with negative nucleocapsid antibodies. Each culture had half its medium swapped for IL-2 medium on days 3 and 7. Trimming pared 1 base from V and 5 bases from J, leaving 4 bases between. The CDR3 totals 12 residues. Germline assignment: CDR1 KGHDR and CDR2 SFDVKD. The entry originates in a study of vaccination effects on CD4 cells after COVID-19. Findings and caveats of the study: There was marked clonal contraction among infection- and vaccine-induced clones late after vaccination.

The origin of this receptor is a human donor who received a COVID-19 vaccine. The chain links TRBV24-1 to TRBJ2-5; D unresolved. Sequenced here: CD4+ T cells from PBMCs cultured with SARS-CoV-2 spike peptides, sampled after COVID-19 vaccination. CDR3: CATSDFVETQYF. The CDR3 DNA reads as TGTGCCACCAGTGATTTCGTGGAGACCCAGTACTTC.